These T cell receptor beta chains were read from a single sample in a study of cytomegalovirus exposure and HLA in healthy donors. Sequencing used immunoSEQ multiplex PCR; TCRdb keeps in-frame clones, though not all of them. There are about 150,000 clones in the sample; just over 85% occur only once, and 2% to 2.5% lies in the top ten. Sequenced sample: PBMCs. These receptors were collected from a human donor in good health. CDR3s include the opening cysteine and the closing phenylalanine or tryptophan. A D gene is named only where the DNA matches it firmly. The size entry is marked missing in some rows and otherwise reads once, few, many or a size class.

V	size	J	D	DNA	CDR3
TRBV7-9	once	TRBJ1-4	TRBD1	TGTGCCAGCAGCTTGAACCGGGACAGGGCTATGGAAAAACTGTTTTTT	CASSLNRDRAMEKLFF
TRBV6-1	-	TRBJ2-7	TRBD1	TGTGCCAGCAGTGAAGAGAGACAGGGGCGCTACGAGCAGTACTTC	CASSEERQGRYEQYF
TRBV16	-	TRBJ2-1	TRBD2	TGTGCCAGCAGCCCTCTACTAGCGGGAGGGAAGGGGCAGTTCTTC	CASSPLLAGGKGQFF
TRBV6-5	-	TRBJ2-7	TRBD1	TGTGCCAGCAGTATCGACAGGGGGCGGGAAGAGCAGTACTTC	CASSIDRGREEQYF
TRBV6-6	-	TRBJ2-7	TRBD2	TGTGCCAGCAGTTACTCGGTTGCGGGAGCAGGGTACGAGCAGTACTTC	CASSYSVAGAGYEQYF
TRBV28	once	TRBJ2-7	TRBD2	TGTGCCAGCAGCTTCGGGACTAGGAGCGCCGAGCAGTACTTC	CASSFGTRSAEQYF
TRBV5-1	-	TRBJ2-7	TRBD2	TGCGCCAGCAGCTCTTACAAACTAGCGGGAGCCTACGAGCAGTACTTC	CASSSYKLAGAYEQYF
TRBV7-8	-	TRBJ1-2	TRBD1	TGTGCCAGCAGCTTCCGGGACAGGGAGAACTATGGCTACACCTTC	CASSFRDRENYGYTF
TRBV7-2	few	TRBJ2-5	TRBD1	TGTGCCAGCAGCTTCGGGCAGGGGGCGGGGGAGACCCAGTACTTC	CASSFGQGAGETQYF
TRBV10-3	-	TRBJ2-1	TRBD2	TGTGCCATCAGTGCCCCGGGACTAGCGACCTACAATGAGCAGTTCTTC	CAISAPGLATYNEQFF
TRBV15	-	TRBJ1-5	-	TGTGCCTCAAGGCAGGCAGGTGGTCAGCCCCAGCATTTT	CASRQAGGQPQHF
TRBV2	once	TRBJ2-1	TRBD1	TGTGCCAGCACCCTACGGGGACAGGGTTCCTACAATGAGCAGTTCTTC	CASTLRGQGSYNEQFF
TRBV11-2	-	TRBJ2-5	TRBD2	TGTGCCAGCAGCTTATCGAGAATCGGTAGCGGGGGGCTGGAAAGGTCCCAGTACTTC	CASSLSRIGSGGLERSQYF
TRBV6-6	few	TRBJ2-3	TRBD2	TGTGCCAGCAAGACGACTAGCGGGATGGATACGCAGTATTTT	CASKTTSGMDTQYF